This note documents a single T cell receptor beta chain sequence. Its antigen is still unknown. The record has no base qualities; no much larger clone is one base away. TCRbeta CDR3 regions were amplified from genomic DNA by means of the immunoSEQ Assay, a bias-controlled multiplex PCR. On the authors' methods: Within the assay, amplification of reference gene primers was used to estimate how many nucleated cells each sample contained. To quantify the absolute abundance of each unique TCRbeta CDR3 rearrangement, sequence reads were collapsed and filtered. For each sample, productive Simpson clonality was calculated as the square root of Simpson's diversity index across productive rearrangements. TCRdb re-hosts the immuneACCESS table, in-frame sequences only. Its copies lack some clones; in the studies checked, an unresolved V gene accounts for under half of them, and the cause for the rest is not known. Clonal size and the V and J genes are those of that table, whereas D and trimming came from the DNA. The sample yields around 120,000 clones; about 85% were counted once. The ten largest account for less than 2% of the sample.

This sample stems from a study of blood T cell repertoires in COVID-19 (dated by TCRdb to about 2020). Context from the whole study: Samples covering the acute and convalescent phases of COVID-19 were provided by collaborators in the United States, Italy and Spain. The samples were drawn from the first 160 participants of the ongoing ImmuneRACE study and from some 1,300 subjects provided by 6 global collaborators. Subjects who had been exposed to COVID-19, were actively infected with it, or had recovered from it provided the deeply sampled blood TCRbeta repertoires that made up the dataset. Where available, HLA class I and class II types were taken from metadata supplied by the sample provider and were not determined by assay-based typing. The sample metadata nearly always contained a de-identified subject ID, COVID-19 status, age in years and sex. A freely available public database, intended as a resource for researchers studying the immune response to SARS-CoV-2, is where the repertoires were released. The prospective study material was composed of cDNA or gDNA derived from T cells, B-cell-depleted T cells, or PBMCs. The study at large found these results: The amount of clinical and demographic metadata varied by source and participant and was provided uncurated.

Deletion took 2 bases off V and 5 bases off J, with a span of 13 bases between the germline ends. The CDR3 numbers 14 residues from cysteine through phenylalanine. Of the read, only the CDR3 DNA is kept; its 42 bases are in frame from base 1. The germline V gene yields SGHRS for CDR1 and YFSETQ for CDR2. Whole blood was collected in K2EDTA tubes by collaborating institutions according to the institutions' own protocols. For TCRbeta analysis, collaborators shipped samples as frozen whole blood, isolated PBMCs, or DNA extracted from either of those sample types. This receptor was taken from an older man with acute or convalescent COVID-19. Sequencing was performed on peripheral blood. Recombination linked TRBV5-1 to TRBJ1-2, with the D gene too uncertain to name. CDR3 region: CASSFSRQKYGYTF. The nucleotide sequence is TGCGCCAGCAGCTTTTCGCGCCAAAAGTATGGCTACACCTTC.